Listed below are T cell receptor beta chains from one sample, sequenced in a study of kidney transplant recipient with SARS-CoV-2 infection. TCRdb analysed the reads with MiXCR anew, one entry per CDR3 protein. The data show 200,000 to 250,000 distinct CDR3 sequences, around 30% seen once. The specimen was a blood sample, collected at baseline and between days 110 and 120 from a kidney transplant recipient. The receptors were sampled from a male patient aged 25-45 years who had COVID-19 and was a kidney transplant recipient. Some T cells may be supplied by the graft donor. Both conserved end residues are part of each CDR3. D genes are given only for firm matches. Some rows mark clone size as missing; the rest say once, few, many or name a class of expanded clone.

>many|TRBD1|TRBV7-2|TRBJ2-1
CASSLVRGPNEQFF
TGTGCCAGCAGCTTAGTTAGGGGGCCCAATGAGCAGTTCTTC
>many|.|TRBV3-1|TRBJ1-2
CASSVIYTLRKTYGYTF
TGTGCCAGCAGCGTCATCTACACCCTTCGAAAGACCTATGGCTACACCTTC
>many|.|TRBV19|TRBJ1-2
CASTPGGAGYTF
TGTGCCAGTACCCCCGGGGGAGCTGGCTACACCTTC
>many|.|TRBV5-6|TRBJ1-6
CASSLFSASSYNSPLHF
TGTGCCAGCAGCTTGTTCAGTGCGAGCTCCTATAATTCACCCCTCCACTTT
>many|TRBD1|TRBV4-1|TRBJ1-3
CASSPGRDRDVSGNTIYF
TGCGCCAGCAGCCCCGGCCGGGACAGGGATGTCTCTGGAAACACCATATATTTT
>few|TRBD2|TRBV9|TRBJ2-1
CASSALAGEDEQFF
TGTGCCAGCAGCGCGCTAGCGGGGGAGGATGAGCAGTTCTTC
>few|TRBD1|TRBV4-3|TRBJ1-3
CASSPAKDRAGNTIYF
TGCGCCAGCAGCCCCGCGAAGGACAGGGCGGGAAACACCATATATTTT
>.|.|TRBV5-5|TRBJ1-2
CASYLDVSRQTYGYTF
TGTGCCAGCTATTTGGATGTCTCGCGACAGACCTATGGCTACACCTTC
>many|TRBD2|TRBV27|TRBJ2-7
CASSSSGRHYEQYF
TGTGCCAGCAGTTCTAGCGGGAGACACTACGAGCAGTACTTC
>many|.|TRBV3-2|TRBJ2-7
CASSLRTSGYEQYF
TGTGCCAGCAGCTTACGGACTAGCGGCTACGAGCAGTACTTC
>many|.|TRBV11-2|TRBJ2-1
CACGDPGSYNEQFF
TGTGCCTGTGGCGACCCCGGCTCCTACAATGAGCAGTTCTTC
>many|.|TRBV5-1|TRBJ2-7
CASSLGAGQAYEQYF
TGCGCCAGCAGCTTGGGGGCGGGTCAAGCCTACGAGCAGTACTTC
>many|.|TRBV5-3|TRBJ1-2
CARLEPVVRKTYGYTF
TGTGCCAGACTCGAGCCAGTGGTGAGAAAGACCTATGGCTACACCTTC
>once|.|TRBV19|TRBJ2-1
CTSSRDRRPNNEQFF
TGTACCAGCAGCCGGGACCGCCGTCCCAACAATGAGCAGTTCTTC
>.|.|TRBV2|TRBJ1-2
CASSQESYRCKTYGYTF
TGTGCCAGCAGTCAGGAATCTTACCGATGTAAGACCTATGGCTACACCTTC
>few|TRBD2|TRBV24-1|TRBJ2-1
CATSDRLAGFHNEQFF
TGTGCCACCAGTGACAGACTAGCGGGGTTTCACAATGAGCAGTTCTTC
>.|.|TRBV11-2|TRBJ2-3
CASSSGVGDYTQYF
TGTGCCAGCAGCTCAGGGGTAGGCGACTATACGCAGTATTTT
>many|.|TRBV10-2|TRBJ1-6
CASGLGARNSPLHF
TGCGCCAGCGGCCTCGGGGCGCGGAATTCACCCCTCCACTTT
>many|.|TRBV7-9|TRBJ2-3
CASSLGPAGATDTQYF
TGTGCCAGCAGCTTAGGCCCCGCCGGGGCCACAGATACGCAGTATTTT
>many|.|TRBV7-2|TRBJ1-5
CASSLQSNQPQHF
TGTGCCAGCAGCTTGCAGAGCAATCAGCCCCAGCATTTT
>many|.|TRBV14|TRBJ2-7
CASSRTLDRYEQYF
TGTGCCAGCAGCCGAACACTAGACAGGTACGAGCAGTACTTC
>few|TRBD2|TRBV19|TRBJ2-1
CASSILAGNYNEQFF
TGTGCCAGTAGTATTCTAGCGGGAAACTACAATGAGCAGTTCTTC
>many|.|TRBV11-1|TRBJ2-2
CASSARPQGATGELFF
TGTGCCAGCAGCGCCCGGCCACAGGGTGCCACCGGGGAGCTGTTTTTT
>many|.|TRBV6-5|TRBJ1-6
CASSPLHGSPLHF
TGTGCCAGCAGTCCGTTGCACGGCTCACCCCTCCACTTT
>few|.|TRBV13|TRBJ2-3
CASSPGVGGPQADTQYF
TGTGCCAGCAGCCCCGGGGTCGGGGGGCCTCAAGCAGATACGCAGTATTTT
>.|TRBD1|TRBV2|TRBJ2-1
CASRDRGFLNEQFF
TGTGCCAGCAGAGACAGGGGATTCCTCAATGAGCAGTTCTTC
>few|TRBD2|TRBV2|TRBJ2-3
CASSETVAGFTSTDTQYF
TGTGCCAGCAGTGAAACGGTAGCGGGGTTCACTAGCACAGATACGCAGTATTTT
>many|.|TRBV7-2|TRBJ1-2
CASSHKSRDGKTYGYTF
TGTGCCAGCAGCCATAAAAGCAGAGACGGAAAGACCTATGGCTACACCTTC
>many|.|TRBV7-2|TRBJ2-4
CASSLSREQNIQYF
TGTGCCAGCAGCTTATCCCGGGAACAAAACATTCAGTACTTC
>few|.|TRBV12-2|TRBJ1-2
CASRCRWTPRKTYGYTF
TGTGCAAGTCGCTGCAGGTGGACTCCACGAAAGACCTATGGCTACACCTTC
>many|.|TRBV5-3|TRBJ1-2
CARRELVVRKTYGYTF
TGTGCCAGACGAGAGTTAGTGGTGAGAAAGACCTATGGCTACACCTTC
>many|.|TRBV5-8|TRBJ1-2
CASGEVHPRKTYGYTF
TGTGCCAGCGGGGAAGTTCATCCACGAAAGACCTATGGCTACACCTTC
>.|.|TRBV20-1|TRBJ1-6
CSARLAYGQHF
TGCAGTGCGAGACTAGCCTACGGGCAGCACTTC
>many|.|TRBV11-1|TRBJ2-7
CASSLDVGLTYEQYF
TGTGCCAGCAGCTTGGACGTCGGGTTAACCTACGAGCAGTACTTC
>.|TRBD1|TRBV5-1|TRBJ1-6
CASSLTRQGKSGSPLHF
TGCGCCAGCAGCTTGACCCGACAGGGGAAGAGTGGATCACCCCTCCACTTT
>.|TRBD2|TRBV28|TRBJ2-1
CASSPAGDAGGFRNGQFF
TGTGCCAGCAGTCCGGCCGGGGACGCGGGAGGGTTCCGCAATGGGCAGTTCTTC
>few|.|TRBV5-6|TRBJ2-4
CASLGGPRNRKNIQYF
TGTGCCAGCTTGGGGGGCCCCCGGAATAGGAAAAACATTCAGTACTTC
>many|.|TRBV6-1|TRBJ1-2
CASSTMAECRKTYGYTF
TGTGCCAGCAGTACGATGGCGGAATGTAGAAAGACCTATGGCTACACCTTC
>many|.|TRBV18|TRBJ2-1
CASSPGTGTANNEQFF
TGTGCCAGCTCACCAGGCACCGGGACCGCTAACAATGAGCAGTTCTTC
>few|.|TRBV11-2|TRBJ2-3
CASSLDSADTQYF
TGTGCCAGCAGCTTAGATAGTGCAGATACGCAGTATTTT
>many|TRBD2|TRBV20-1|TRBJ2-7
CSVGTSGGFNNYEQYF
TGCAGTGTAGGGACTAGCGGCGGGTTCAACAACTACGAGCAGTACTTC
>.|.|TRBV7-3|TRBJ1-2
CASSVKVDARKTYGYTF
TGTGCCAGCAGCGTCAAAGTAGACGCTCGAAAGACCTATGGCTACACCTTC
>many|.|TRBV28|TRBJ2-1
CASAPGVWNEQFF
TGTGCCAGCGCGCCGGGAGTTTGGAATGAGCAGTTCTTC
>few|.|TRBV7-2|TRBJ2-1
CASSLVPASSYNEQFF
TGTGCCAGCAGCTTAGTGCCGGCCAGCTCCTACAATGAGCAGTTCTTC
>many|TRBD1|TRBV30|TRBJ1-3
CAWSVPRTGSSGNTIYF
TGTGCCTGGAGTGTCCCTCGGACAGGGAGCTCTGGAAACACCATATATTTT
>many|.|TRBV6-2/TRBV6-3|TRBJ2-7
CASSYRGDSYEQYF
TGTGCCAGCAGTTACCGAGGGGACTCCTACGAGCAGTACTTC